This TCR beta chain was observed in a study of shared clonotypes between healthy human individuals. This clone was observed a handful of times. Its antigen is unknown. Investigators divided CD4+ cells into CD45RA+ naive and CD45RA-negative memory subsets. The method was immunoSEQ multiplex PCR; TCRdb's version includes in-frame clones alone and lacks a portion of them. The sample shows about 960,000 clones, around three quarters of them seen only once. CDR1 SGHTA and CDR2 FQGNSA come from the germline V gene. The V and J ends lost 5 bases and 6 bases respectively, with 11 bases between them. CDR3 length equals 13 residues. Study-level results: Non-shared clonotypes showed lower generation probabilities than clonotypes common to all four donors. The sampled material consisted only of blood, and tissue repertoires are likely to differ. Among donors, clonotype sharing was expected to be affected by sequencing depth.

The sequenced sample consisted of memory CD4+ T cells sorted from blood. Subset given: CD45RA-negative fraction. This clonotype was obtained from a man aged 18 to 35 in good health. This chain connects TRBV7-2 to TRBJ2-1, with D perhaps matching TRBD1 (6 bases). The DNA for the CDR3 is TGTGCCAGCAGCGTTGGACAGTTCAATGAGCAGTTCTTC. Encoded protein: CASSVGQFNEQFF. Looking up the rest from reference TRBV7-2 and TRBJ2-1 gives the full variable domain: GAGVSQSPSNKVTEKGKDVELRCDPISGHTALYWYRQSLGQGLEFLIYFQGNSAPDKSGLPSDRFSAERTGGSVSTLTIQRTQQEDSAVYLCASSVGQFNEQFFGPGTRLTVL.